A selection of T cell receptor beta chains follows, all from one sample in a study of cytomegalovirus exposure and HLA in healthy donors. Produced via immunoSEQ multiplex PCR; TCRdb's table is partial and in-frame only. Among 60,000 to 90,000 clones listed, about 73% were seen once. Sequenced material: PBMCs. Receptor source: a woman aged 50 to 60 in good health and CMV-seropositive. Both conserved end residues are part of each CDR3. Fields, in order: D gene, V gene, clone size, J gene, CDR3 DNA, CDR3 protein. The D gene is left open where the match is weak. Only some rows state a clone size, as once, few, many or a class for expanded clones.

D gene: NA
V gene: TRBV5-1
clone size: few
J gene: TRBJ2-2
CDR3 DNA: TGCGCCAGCAGCTTCGCGATAGCAGCGGGCGGGGAGCTGTTTTTT
CDR3 protein: CASSFAIAAGGELFF

D gene: NA
V gene: TRBV18
clone size: NA
J gene: TRBJ1-1
CDR3 DNA: TGTGCCAGCTCAGGGACACCGAACACTGAAGCTTTCTTT
CDR3 protein: CASSGTPNTEAFF

D gene: NA
V gene: TRBV30
clone size: NA
J gene: TRBJ2-1
CDR3 DNA: TGTGCCTGGAGCGGCTACAATGAGCAGTTCTTC
CDR3 protein: CAWSGYNEQFF

D gene: TRBD1
V gene: TRBV10-3
clone size: NA
J gene: TRBJ2-1
CDR3 DNA: TGTGCCACCACCGGGACAGGGGGCAATGAGCAGTTCTTC
CDR3 protein: CATTGTGGNEQFF

D gene: NA
V gene: TRBV6-6
clone size: NA
J gene: TRBJ1-2
CDR3 DNA: TGTGCCAGCAGTTACCCGGGGGGGGATGGCTACACCTTC
CDR3 protein: CASSYPGGDGYTF

D gene: TRBD1
V gene: TRBV5-8
clone size: NA
J gene: TRBJ2-7
CDR3 DNA: TGTGCCAGCAGCTCCTTGGGGACAGGGAACTACGAGCAGTACTTC
CDR3 protein: CASSSLGTGNYEQYF

D gene: NA
V gene: TRBV7-8
clone size: NA
J gene: TRBJ1-1
CDR3 DNA: TGTGCCAGCAGCTTCATAGCAGCGGGGGACGCTTTCTTT
CDR3 protein: CASSFIAAGDAFF

D gene: TRBD1
V gene: TRBV2
clone size: NA
J gene: TRBJ2-5
CDR3 DNA: TGTGCCAGCAGTAAGGCCCGGGACAGGGGTGTGCGGGAGACCCAGTACTTC
CDR3 protein: CASSKARDRGVRETQYF

D gene: TRBD2
V gene: TRBV9
clone size: NA
J gene: TRBJ2-7
CDR3 DNA: TGTGCCAGCAGCGTACGGAGCGGGGGCGACTACGAGCAGTACTTC
CDR3 protein: CASSVRSGGDYEQYF

D gene: TRBD1
V gene: TRBV5-1
clone size: NA
J gene: TRBJ2-3
CDR3 DNA: TGCGCCAGCAGCTGGTCGACAGGGGGCACAGATACGCAGTATTTT
CDR3 protein: CASSWSTGGTDTQYF